One and the same sample provided the 20 T cell receptor beta chains below, sequenced in a study of blood T cells in healthy people across ages. Using a J-beta primer mix together with a sample-barcoded 5' primer, a second PCR was run for about 6 to 11 cycles. TCRdb processed the 5' RACE reads anew with MiXCR; each CDR3 protein has one entry. The repertoire has 700,000 to 900,000 distinct CDR3 sequences, 25% to 30% of them found once; the top ten carry under 3%. The same specimen was also included in a second study, on T cells of mothers and their children.

The sequenced material came from blood. The source is a boy between 10 and 17 years old in good health.

The V call is TRBV12-3 or TRBV12-4, the J call TRBJ2-5, with D perhaps TRBD1 (5 bases). Trimming stripped 5 bases from V and 5 bases from J, with 12 bases between. The length of the CDR3 is 13 residues. This CDR3 is CASSPNWGETQYF. As DNA, the CDR3 is TGTGCCAGCAGTCCGAACTGGGGCGAGACCCAGTACTTC.

The rearrangement uses TRBV15 and TRBJ1-1, with D unclear. Germline V gene lookup returns CDR1 LNHNV and CDR2 YYDKDF (reference sequence). With 7 bases removed from V and 5 bases from J, the gap between germline ends came to 14 bases. The CDR3 is made up of 13 amino acids. The CDR3 here is CATTSERWTEAFF. The CDR3 region has the DNA TGTGCCACCACCTCCGAGAGATGGACTGAAGCTTTCTTT.

The chain combines TRBV11-2 with TRBJ2-1; 7 nucleotides align to TRBD1. The length of the CDR3 is 15 residues. CDR1 and CDR2 from the germline V gene are SGHAT and FQNNGV. V was pared by 1 base and J by 3 bases, with 3 bases of the junction left unmatched. The chain's CDR3 is CASSLGQGLYNEQFF. As DNA, the CDR3 is TGTGCCAGCAGCTTAGGACAGGGCCTCTACAATGAGCAGTTCTTC.

This clonotype was picked up a small number of times. The V gene is TRBV10-3, the J gene TRBJ2-2; D is perhaps TRBD1 (6 bases). V lost 8 bases to trimming and J lost 6 bases, with 10 bases between them. Germline CDR1 reads ENHRY; CDR2 reads SYGVKD. This CDR3 has 12 amino acids. CDR3 protein: CAIGEGAGELFF. The CDR3 DNA reads TGTGCCATCGGAGAGGGGGCCGGGGAGCTGTTTTTT.

There are a few counts of this clonotype. The CDR3 protein is CASDPGQGIVHEQYF. The CDR3 coding sequence is TGTGCCAGCGATCCGGGACAGGGGATAGTCCACGAGCAGTACTTC. This chain uses TRBV19 with TRBJ2-5; TRBD1 matches at 10 bases. The DNA end favors TRBJ2-7, so the J call may be wrong. Germline values: CDR1 LNHDA, CDR2 SQIVND (reference sequence). This CDR3 is built from 15 residues.

For this clonotype: At one boundary the junction diverges from the germline segment, which might be a read error. V is TRBV7-7 and J is TRBJ2-1; 10 nucleotides agree with TRBD2. CDR1 is SSHAT, CDR2 FNYEAQ, per germline (reference sequence). The CDR3 is made up of 15 amino acids. DNA of the CDR3: TGTGCTAGCAGCTTGGAGACTAGCGGGCAAGAGACCCAGTTCTTC. Its protein is CASSLETSGQETQFF.

The rearrangement links TRBV10-3 to TRBJ2-6; TRBD2 is a possible D gene (7 bases). The CDR3 extends over 16 amino acids. CDR1 and CDR2 (germline): ENHRY, SYGVKD. Trimming pared 8 bases from V and 1 base from J, leaving 15 bases between. The CDR3 region has the DNA TGTGCCATCTTCCGGGGGGCTGAGTCTGGGGCCAACGTCCTGACTTTC. This gives the protein CAIFRGAESGANVLTF.

In this sample, this clonotype turned up a few times. This rearrangement joins TRBV29-1 to TRBJ2-7; D may be TRBD1 (6 bases). V was cut by 5 bases and J by 5 bases, with 16 bases left in between. Looked up from germline, CDR1 is SQVTM and CDR2 is ANQGSEA. The CDR3 has 13 residues. The DNA for the CDR3 is TGCAGCGTTAGCCCAGGGGCGATCGACGAGCAGTACTTC. Its protein is CSVSPGAIDEQYF.

There are many counts of this clonotype. The chain links TRBV5-1 to TRBJ1-1; a weak D match, TRBD1 (5 bases). This CDR3 is built from 14 residues. The germline CDR1 and CDR2 sequences are SGHRS and YFSETQ. V shed 3 bases and J shed 5 bases, with 14 bases lying between them. The CDR3 loop reads CASSSGQGGTEAFF. CDR3 in DNA: TGCGCCAGCAGCTCCGGTCAGGGCGGAACTGAAGCTTTCTTT.

The V and J genes are TRBV6-5 and TRBJ2-4; D is ambiguous. CDR1 and CDR2 (germline): MNHEY, SVGAGI. This CDR3 has 15 residues. V lost 4 bases, J lost 1 base, and 11 bases lay in between. The CDR3 protein is CASSSPAEAKNIQYF. The CDR3 DNA reads TGTGCCAGCAGTTCCCCGGCGGAGGCCAAAAACATTCAGTACTTC.

This clonotype was seen more than once but under ten times. The chain employs TRBV15 and TRBJ2-2; 7 nucleotides agree with TRBD1. Germline loops: CDR1 LNHNV, CDR2 YYDKDF (reference sequence). With V trimmed by 10 bases and J by 2 bases, 4 bases remained unmatched. This CDR3 comprises 13 residues. The CDR3 is CAIRDSNTGELFF. CDR3 in DNA: TGTGCCATCCGGGACAGCAACACCGGGGAGCTGTTTTTT.

This chain uses TRBV5-1 with TRBJ1-2; D not resolved. There are 14 residues in the CDR3. V lost 1 base and J lost 3, with 10 bases in between. Germline V gene lookup returns CDR1 SGHRS and CDR2 YFSETQ. The CDR3 loop is CASSLSRTDYGYTF. The CDR3 DNA follows: TGCGCCAGCAGCTTGTCCAGGACCGACTATGGCTACACCTTC.

This clonotype was detected only a few times. The chain joins TRBV28 to TRBJ2-7; D not resolved. Trimming pared 3 bases from V and 7 bases from J, leaving 10 bases between. The CDR3 sequence is 12 residues long. The germline gives CDR1 MDHEN, CDR2 SYDVKM. Here the CDR3 DNA reads TGTGCCAGCAGTTTGCGGATGGCGGAGCAGTACTTC. Its translation: CASSLRMAEQYF.

This sequence joins TRBV29-1 and TRBJ2-2; D is unresolved. Trimming shortened V by 3 bases and J by 6 bases, and 11 bases separated the two germline ends. Germline V CDR1 and CDR2: SQVTM, ANQGSEA. This CDR3 region has 13 residues. The CDR3 DNA follows: TGCAGCGTTGATCTTTCCGGGTCCGGGGAGCTGTTTTTT. It is translated as CSVDLSGSGELFF.

This clonotype has just a few counts. One end of the junction does not line up with germline, which may come from a read error. The V call is TRBV7-2, the J call TRBJ2-5; TRBD1 agrees at 11 bases. Germline V gene sequence: CDR1 SGHTA, CDR2 FQGNSA. The CDR3 spans 14 residues. The CDR3 reads CACSLVFRDRGQYF. In DNA, the CDR3 is TGTGCCTGCAGCTTAGTGTTCCGGGACAGGGGGCAGTACTTC.

This sequence joins TRBV12-3 or TRBV12-4 and TRBJ1-2; D is undetermined. Trimming left V 5 bases short and J 2 bases short, with 15 bases between. The CDR3 length is 15 residues. CDR3 region: CASSPTHTRNYGYTF. The DNA of the CDR3 is TGTGCCAGCAGTCCTACACACACCAGGAACTATGGCTACACCTTC.

This chain joins TRBV10-3 and TRBJ2-6; D gene uncertain. The CDR3 has 14 residues. V lost 6 bases and J 0 bases, leaving 6 bases between the germline ends. Germline V gene sequence: CDR1 ENHRY, CDR2 SYGVKD. Here the CDR3 reads CAIRDSSGANVLTF. CDR3 nucleotides: TGTGCCATCAGGGATTCCTCTGGGGCCAACGTCCTGACTTTC.

The rearrangement joins TRBV10-3 to TRBJ2-5; the match to TRBD2 covers 11 bases. After removal of 4 bases from V and 5 bases from J, the junction contained 9 bases not matched to a gene. Germline CDR1 and CDR2: ENHRY and SYGVKD. This CDR3 spans 16 amino acids. CDR3: CAISGGSGGASETQYF. The CDR3 DNA sequence: TGTGCCATCAGTGGGGGTAGCGGGGGGGCATCTGAGACCCAGTACTTC.

This clonotype came up once. The chain carries TRBV4-2 and TRBJ2-1; 16 bases line up with TRBD2. The germline gives CDR1 LGHNA, CDR2 YNFKEQ. The CDR3 is 17 amino acids. The V gene end was trimmed by 4 bases and the J gene end by 9 bases; junction bases not matched to a gene: 9. The DNA for the CDR3 is TGTGCCAGCAGCCCACAATTGGGACTAGCGGGGGGGGGTGAGCAGTTCTTC. Amino acid sequence: CASSPQLGLAGGGEQFF.

This clonotype appeared a few times. CDR3 protein: CATSAYNSGGPDNEQFF. CDR3 in DNA: TGTGCCACCAGTGCCTACAATAGCGGGGGGCCTGACAATGAGCAGTTCTTC. The chain joins TRBV24-1 to TRBJ2-1; 10 nucleotides agree with TRBD2. CDR3 length: 17 amino acids. With V trimmed by 5 bases and J by 5 bases, 11 bases remained unmatched. Germline loops: CDR1 KGHDR, CDR2 SFDVKD.